This T cell receptor (beta chain) was documented in a study of cytomegalovirus exposure and HLA in healthy donors (TCRdb year 2017). Describing the broader study: In an earlier analysis of approximately 500 of the donors, around 290 Gb of sequence data and 117 million unique TCR beta sequences from 150 million to 200 million T cells were reported. Roughly 5 DR-DQ haplotypes were handled as single units for association and clustering, since linkage in the cohort was strong. Every repertoire in the discovery cohort had been generated on one and the same sequencing platform. Donor age, sex, ethnicity and CMV serostatus were compiled together with the repertoire data. HLA typing covered class I and class II loci at four-digit resolution. The genetic ancestry cluster associated with self-reported Caucasian donors included around 76% of the 398 genotyped donors. The study combined high-throughput TCR immunosequencing, statistical association of individual TCRs with disease status, and machine learning to predict cytomegalovirus infection status. Roughly 300 gigabases of sequencing data and around 90 million unique TCR sequences made up an early release that covered about 640 HLA-typed donors. Typing coverage varied by locus: about 620-640 donors for A, B, C, DRB1 and DQB1; approximately 560 for DQA1; 600 to 610 for DPA1; roughly 450 for DPB1. The study aimed to test whether signatures of past pathogen exposure could be identified by cataloging public T cell receptors. On average, around 230,000 unique TCR beta nucleotide sequences were sequenced per donor among fewer than 500 genotyped donors of the cohort, with 15% to 20% of those sequences being non-productive. In a later genetic analysis, genome-wide SNP genotypes for about three fifths of the roughly 670 donors were used, and that subset was treated as a discovery cohort. Besides the first cohort of 666 subjects, a separate validation cohort made up of some 110 different subjects was used. In an earlier analysis of 587 of the donors, high-throughput TCR beta sequencing was used to judge whether each TCR beta V gene segment behaved as functional or pseudogenic. Rather than using new phenotypic data, the later analysis identified candidate immune exposures from TCR beta sequences and from how often those sequences occurred across donors. A later analysis re-analyzed previously published TCR beta repertoires from 500 to 700 donors and added high-resolution HLA genotyping to study TCR occurrence patterns. The study profiled the T cell repertoires of about 640 subjects by immunosequencing and related them to cytomegalovirus serostatus. Findings and caveats that apply to the study as a whole: Immune exposure information for the cohort was limited to CMV serostatus. A cluster of highly shared sequence variants was judged likely to represent a technical artifact of the sequencing pipeline. In a later genetic analysis, a missense DCLRE1C variant was associated with V-gene and J-gene trimming of TCR beta chains, and the association was replicated in an independent cohort. A later genetic analysis reported fewer N-insertions in productive TCRs among donors in an Asian-associated ancestry cluster than the 666-donor mean. In a later analysis, HLA-associated TCR beta chains showed more clonal expansion and lower generation probabilities than non-associated chains that were equally common. A few of the identified cytomegalovirus-associated TCR beta chains were confirmed in vitro to be specific for cytomegalovirus antigens. A later analysis associated 16,951 TCR beta sequences with specific HLA alleles at a false discovery rate of 0.05. A further reported finding was that TCR beta sequences accurately predicted the HLA-A and HLA-B alleles for most subjects in the first cohort. Across donors, most TCR sequences were observed very rarely, whereas some public TCRs were present in many individuals. The classifier was reported to diagnose cytomegalovirus status with high specificity and sensitivity in both the original and validation cohorts. A later analysis found that most CMV-associated TCR beta chains appeared HLA-restricted, with HLA associations seemingly driven largely by CMV exposure. The authors suggested that the approach could potentially be extended to other disease states and immunological phenotypes. When HLA alleles, especially DR and DQ, strongly co-occurred, TCR associations were difficult to assign to individual alleles. Linkage disequilibrium might explain the correlated functional status among segregating V segments, but an unknown experimental factor could not be ruled out. Because HLA typing was missing for some donors at each locus, association tests included only the typed subset. Sequencing depth was assumed to be roughly uniform across donors in the presence/absence analyses, though that assumption may not hold. The study listed 164 TCR beta chains as associated with cytomegalovirus. According to a later analysis, parvovirus B19, influenza, CMV and Epstein-Barr virus appeared linked to several top co-occurrence clusters. Only TCR beta chains were sequenced in this cohort, and the absence of alpha or paired-chain data limited detectable features. Some IMGT-functional V segments, including TRBV6-2 and TRBV6-3, could not be distinguished by the 87-base-pair reads and were therefore excluded. In an earlier analysis of 450 to 750 of the donors, most TCR beta V segments appeared in productive rearrangements about 87% or about 30% of the time, broadly matching IMGT annotations. The earlier analysis of some 560 of the donors excluded about 16 rarely observed V segments, including chromosome 9 orphons, because counts were too low. In a later analysis, TCR association rates were found to vary across HLA loci, with the most associated TCRs seen for DRB1 alleles and the fewest for HLA-C alleles.

The cohort comprised fewer than 700 healthy bone marrow donors. All cohort members were sampled while nominally healthy, although unrecorded immune exposures were likely present. The donor was CMV seronegative and belonged to the group of 320 or so seronegative cohort members. Each donor provided a peripheral blood sample, and peripheral blood mononuclear cells were used for TCR beta sequencing. Genomic DNA extraction from the blood cell samples was performed with the Qiagen DNeasy Blood Extraction Kit. Taken from the germline V gene, the CDR1 and CDR2 loops are SGHNT and YENEEA. V gives up 1 base and J gives up 1 base, and the segment between their germline ends measures 7 bases. CDR3 length: 14 amino acids, cysteine to phenylalanine. Only the CDR3 region is kept as DNA, spanning 42 bases read in frame from base 1. Libraries were constructed by the immunoSEQ multiplex PCR assay. The multiplex PCR relied on a mix of 60 forward primers for TCR Vbeta segments and 13 reverse primers for TCR Jbeta segments. The CDR3 region of rearranged TCR beta genes was amplified from genomic DNA with a multiplex PCR assay. On the Illumina HiSeq System, the amplified TCR beta libraries were sequenced as 87-base-pair reads. On the authors' methods: A later analysis tallied roughly 80 million unique TCR beta chains across the 666 repertoires, and some 12 million of those chains were shared by two or more donors. Raw reads were error-corrected and collapsed into unique sequences by a nearest-neighbor algorithm in which closely related sequences were merged to remove PCR and sequencing errors. V, D and J gene segments were assigned by aligning CDR3 sequences to IMGT reference sequences. For a sequence to be retained, a match of at least six nucleotides to both a V gene segment and a J gene segment was required. Rearrangements were called productive when the CDR3 lacked stop codons and stayed in frame with V and J; all others were non-productive. CDR3 was defined according to IMGT convention as the region running from the second conserved V-encoded cysteine to the conserved J-encoded phenylalanine. The earlier analysis of about 530 of the donors excluded any sequence lacking an unambiguous match to a single V gene segment. An earlier analysis of approximately 590 of the donors called V segments functional above 56.7% productive rearrangements and segregating when the between-donor standard deviation exceeded 5%. To diagnose cytomegalovirus status from the catalog of TCR beta chain sequences, a statistical classification framework was built. In a later analysis, TCR nucleotide sequences were compared against IMGT/GENE-DB human TR gene sequences so that V and J genes could be assigned. A later analysis assigned CDR3 sequences and most-parsimonious VDJ recombination scenarios with the TCRdist pipeline. A later analysis defined each TCR beta chain by its CDR3 amino acid sequence plus V-gene family, and excluded reads lacking a unique V-gene family. As a way to deal with suspected cross-contamination and a sequencing artifact, a later analysis dropped 592 nucleotide sequences that were highly shared and had low generation probability. For each public chain, a later analysis derived a clonal expansion index from normalized ranks of inferred template counts within each repertoire. A later analysis computed generation probabilities with a VDJ recombination model fitted to out-of-frame rearrangements, and checked the results against IGoR. A later analysis scored TCR-TCR, TCR-HLA and TCR-CMV co-occurrence with hypergeometric tests, applying a repertoire-size bias correction to TCR pairs. To estimate false discovery rates, a later analysis permuted the HLA or CMV assignments 20 times. In a later analysis, co-occurring TCRs were grouped with DBSCAN, and TCRdist sequence similarity was added when clustering was performed within HLA-allele-positive subsets. For co-occurrence clustering, repertoires with fewer than 30,000 or more than 120,000 public chains were excluded, along with about five repertoires with anomalous nucleotide sharing. TCRdb provides this immuneACCESS table in a form limited to in-frame rearrangements. Some clones are lacking; in checked studies, under half of them reflect an unresolved V gene, and why the rest are absent is not known. D and trimming come from the DNA, and the V and J calls and clone size come from that table. The sample contains 190,000 or so clones, about 80% of them found a single time. 0.65% to 0.75% of the sample goes to the ten largest clones.

Details on this clone: The specificity of this receptor is unknown. No per-base quality is available; no much larger clone lies one base away.

Rearrangement joined TRBV11-3 to TRBJ1-1; TRBD1 is perhaps the D gene, given 6 matching bases. The clonotype comes from a boy under 18 in good health and CMV-seronegative. The sequencing input was PBMCs. The DNA sequence is as follows: TGTGCCAGCAGCTTAGGGACAGCGAACACTGAAGCTTTCTTT. It specifies CASSLGTANTEAFF.